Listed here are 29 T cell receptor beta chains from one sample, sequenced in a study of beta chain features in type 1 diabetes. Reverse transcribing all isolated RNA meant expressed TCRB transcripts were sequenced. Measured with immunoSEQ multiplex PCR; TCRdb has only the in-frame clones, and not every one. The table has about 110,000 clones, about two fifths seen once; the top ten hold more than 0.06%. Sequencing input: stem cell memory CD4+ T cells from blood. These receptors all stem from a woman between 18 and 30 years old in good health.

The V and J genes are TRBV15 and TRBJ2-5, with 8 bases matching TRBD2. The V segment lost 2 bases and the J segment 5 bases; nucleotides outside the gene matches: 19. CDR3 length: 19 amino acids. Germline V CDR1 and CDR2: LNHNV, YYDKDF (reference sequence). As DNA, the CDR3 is TGTGCCACCAGCAGATCCCTCGGCCCCGGGAGGGCCGGGTCCGAGACCCAGTACTTC. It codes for CATSRSLGPGRAGSETQYF.

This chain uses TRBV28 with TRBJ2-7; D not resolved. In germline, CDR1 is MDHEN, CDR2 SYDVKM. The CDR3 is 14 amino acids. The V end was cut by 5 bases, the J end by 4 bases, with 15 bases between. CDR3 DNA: TGTGCCAGCAGTAACAGCCGGTTACCATACGAGCAGTACTTC. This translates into CASSNSRLPYEQYF.

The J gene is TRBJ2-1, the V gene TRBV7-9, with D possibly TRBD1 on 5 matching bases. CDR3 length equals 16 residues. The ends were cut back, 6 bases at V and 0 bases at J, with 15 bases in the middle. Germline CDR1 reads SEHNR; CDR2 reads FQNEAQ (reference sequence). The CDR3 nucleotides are TGTGCCAGCAGGACCCGCAACCAGGGCTCCTACAATGAGCAGTTCTTC. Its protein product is CASRTRNQGSYNEQFF.

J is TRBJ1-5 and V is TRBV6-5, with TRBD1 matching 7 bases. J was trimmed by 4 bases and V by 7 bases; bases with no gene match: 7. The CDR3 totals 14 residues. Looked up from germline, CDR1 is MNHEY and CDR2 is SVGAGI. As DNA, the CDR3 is TGTGCCAGCAATCCGACAGGGCGGAATCAGCCCCAGCATTTT. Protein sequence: CASNPTGRNQPQHF.

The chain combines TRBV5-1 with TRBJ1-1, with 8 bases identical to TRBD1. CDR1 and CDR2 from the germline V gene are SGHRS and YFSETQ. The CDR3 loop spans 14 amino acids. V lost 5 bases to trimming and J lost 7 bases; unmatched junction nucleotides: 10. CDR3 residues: CASRRTGLVLEAFF. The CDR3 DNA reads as TGCGCCAGCAGAAGGACAGGGCTAGTACTTGAAGCTTTCTTT.

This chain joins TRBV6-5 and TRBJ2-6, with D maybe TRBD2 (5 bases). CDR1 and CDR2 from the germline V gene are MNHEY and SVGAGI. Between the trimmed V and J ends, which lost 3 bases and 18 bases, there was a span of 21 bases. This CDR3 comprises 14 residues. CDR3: CASSYTTGPSRATF. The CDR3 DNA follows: TGTGCCAGCAGTTATACCACCGGGCCATCGAGGGCGACTTTC.

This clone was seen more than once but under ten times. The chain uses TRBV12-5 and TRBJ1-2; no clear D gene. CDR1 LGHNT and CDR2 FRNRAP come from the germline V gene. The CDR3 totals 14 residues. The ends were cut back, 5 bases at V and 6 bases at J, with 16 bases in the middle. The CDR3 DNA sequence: TGTGCTAGTGGTCTAGCCGGCCGGACGGATGGCTACACCTTC. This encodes CASGLAGRTDGYTF.

CDR3 sequence: CASSPTGGTDTQYF. DNA for the CDR3: TGTGCCAGCAGCCCAACAGGGGGCACAGATACGCAGTATTTT. The chain employs TRBV4-2 and TRBJ2-3, with 7 bases lining up with TRBD1. Trimming removed 4 bases from V and 1 base from J; junction bases left unmatched: 2. The germline gives CDR1 LGHNA, CDR2 YNFKEQ. This CDR3 has 14 residues.

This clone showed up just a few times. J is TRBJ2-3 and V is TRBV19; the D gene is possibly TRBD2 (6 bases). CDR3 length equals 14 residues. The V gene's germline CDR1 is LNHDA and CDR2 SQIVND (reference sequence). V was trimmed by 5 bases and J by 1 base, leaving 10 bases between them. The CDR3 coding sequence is TGTGCCAGTAGTCCGGGAGCCGGCACAGATACGCAGTATTTT. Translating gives CASSPGAGTDTQYF.

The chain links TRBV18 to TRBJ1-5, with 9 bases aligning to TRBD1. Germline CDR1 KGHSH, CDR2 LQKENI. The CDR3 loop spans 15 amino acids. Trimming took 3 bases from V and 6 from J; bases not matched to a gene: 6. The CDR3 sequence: CASSPSTGGRQPQHF. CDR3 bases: TGTGCCAGCTCACCGTCGACAGGGGGTCGTCAGCCCCAGCATTTT.

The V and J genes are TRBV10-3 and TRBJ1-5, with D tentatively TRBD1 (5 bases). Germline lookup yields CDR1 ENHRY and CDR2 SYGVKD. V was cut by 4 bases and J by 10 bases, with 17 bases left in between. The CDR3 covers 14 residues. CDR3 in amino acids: CAISGDSGGRPQHF. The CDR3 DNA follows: TGTGCCATCAGTGGAGACAGCGGGGGACGTCCCCAGCATTTT.

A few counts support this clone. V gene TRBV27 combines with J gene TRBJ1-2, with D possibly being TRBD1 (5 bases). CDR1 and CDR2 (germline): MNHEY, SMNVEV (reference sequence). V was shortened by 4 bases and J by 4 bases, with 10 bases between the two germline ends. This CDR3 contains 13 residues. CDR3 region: CASSSLGAYGYTF. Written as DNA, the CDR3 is TGTGCCAGCAGTTCCCTTGGGGCCTATGGCTACACCTTC.

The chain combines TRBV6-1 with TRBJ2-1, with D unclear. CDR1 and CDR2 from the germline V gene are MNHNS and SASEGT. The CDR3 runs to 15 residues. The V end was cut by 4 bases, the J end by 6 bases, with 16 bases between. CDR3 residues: CASSARTALANEQFF. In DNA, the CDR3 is TGTGCCAGCAGTGCTCGCACAGCCCTTGCCAATGAGCAGTTCTTC.

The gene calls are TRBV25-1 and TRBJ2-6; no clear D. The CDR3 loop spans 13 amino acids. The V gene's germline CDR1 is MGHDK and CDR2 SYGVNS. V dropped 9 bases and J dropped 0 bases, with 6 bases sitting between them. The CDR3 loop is CASSVSGANVLTF. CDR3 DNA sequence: TGTGCCAGTTCCGTCTCTGGGGCCAACGTCCTGACTTTC. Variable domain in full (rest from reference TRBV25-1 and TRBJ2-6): EADIYQTPRYLVIGTGKKITLECSQTMGHDKMYWYQQDPGMELHLIHYSYGVNSTEKGDLSSESTVSRIRTEHFPLTLESARPSHTSQYLCASSVSGANVLTFGAGSRLTVL.

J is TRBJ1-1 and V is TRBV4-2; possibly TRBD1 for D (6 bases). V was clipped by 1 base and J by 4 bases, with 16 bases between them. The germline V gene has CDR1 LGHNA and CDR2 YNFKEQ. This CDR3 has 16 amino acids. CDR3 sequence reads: CASSQVSVTGTTEAFF. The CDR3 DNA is TGTGCCAGCAGCCAAGTGAGTGTTACAGGGACCACTGAAGCTTTCTTT.

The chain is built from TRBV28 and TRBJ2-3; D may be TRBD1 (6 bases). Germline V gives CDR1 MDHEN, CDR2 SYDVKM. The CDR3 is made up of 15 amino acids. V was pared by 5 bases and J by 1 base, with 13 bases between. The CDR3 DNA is TGTGCCAGCAGTGCCCAGGGGTCTGGCACAGATACGCAGTATTTT. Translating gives CASSAQGSGTDTQYF.

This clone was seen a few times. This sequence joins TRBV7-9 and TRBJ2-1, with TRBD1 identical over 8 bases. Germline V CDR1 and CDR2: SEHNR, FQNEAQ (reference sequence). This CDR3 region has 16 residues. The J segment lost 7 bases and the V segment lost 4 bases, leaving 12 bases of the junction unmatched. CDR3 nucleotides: TGTGCCAGCAGCTCACCGGACAGGGACCCCCTGAATGAGCAGTTCTTC. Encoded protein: CASSSPDRDPLNEQFF. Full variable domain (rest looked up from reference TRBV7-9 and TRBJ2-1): DTGVSQNPRHKITKRGQNVTFRCDPISEHNRLYWYRQTLGQGPEFLTYFQNEAQLEKSRLLSDRFSAERPKGSFSTLEIQRTEQGDSAMYLCASSSPDRDPLNEQFFGPGTRLTVL.

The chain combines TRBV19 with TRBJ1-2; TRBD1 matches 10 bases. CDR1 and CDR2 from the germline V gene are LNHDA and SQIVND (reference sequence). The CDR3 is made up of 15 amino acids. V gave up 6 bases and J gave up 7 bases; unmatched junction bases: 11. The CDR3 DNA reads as TGTGCCAGTAGACCCAACCGGGACAGGGGACGTGGCTACACCTTC. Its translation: CASRPNRDRGRGYTF.

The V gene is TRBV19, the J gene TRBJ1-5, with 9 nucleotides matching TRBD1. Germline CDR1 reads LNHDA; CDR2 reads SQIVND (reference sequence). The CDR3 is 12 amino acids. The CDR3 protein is CATGGGNQPQHF. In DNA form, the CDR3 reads TGTGCTACAGGGGGCGGCAATCAGCCCCAGCATTTT.

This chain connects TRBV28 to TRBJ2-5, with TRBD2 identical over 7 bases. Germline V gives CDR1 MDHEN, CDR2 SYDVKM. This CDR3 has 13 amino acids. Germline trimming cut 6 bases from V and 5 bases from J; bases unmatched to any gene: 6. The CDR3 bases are TGTGCCAGCAGCCCCGCGGGGGAGGAGACCCAGTACTTC. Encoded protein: CASSPAGEETQYF. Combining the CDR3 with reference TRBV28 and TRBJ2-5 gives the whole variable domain DVKVTQSSRYLVKRTGEKVFLECVQDMDHENMFWYRQDPGLGLRLIYFSYDVKMKEKGDIPEGYSVSREKKERFSLILESASTNQTSMYLCASSPAGEETQYFGPGTRLLVL.

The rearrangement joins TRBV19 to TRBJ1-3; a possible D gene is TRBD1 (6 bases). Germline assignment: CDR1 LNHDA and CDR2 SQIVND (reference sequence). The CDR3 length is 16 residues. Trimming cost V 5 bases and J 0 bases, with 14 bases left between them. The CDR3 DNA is TGTGCCAGTAGTCCGAGACAGGACCGCTCTGGAAACACCATATATTTT. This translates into CASSPRQDRSGNTIYF. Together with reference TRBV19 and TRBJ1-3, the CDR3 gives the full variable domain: DGGITQSPKYLFRKEGQNVTLSCEQNLNHDAMYWYRQDPGQGLRLIYYSQIVNDFQKGDIAEGYSVSREKKESFPLTVTSAQKNPTAFYLCASSPRQDRSGNTIYFGEGSWLTVV.

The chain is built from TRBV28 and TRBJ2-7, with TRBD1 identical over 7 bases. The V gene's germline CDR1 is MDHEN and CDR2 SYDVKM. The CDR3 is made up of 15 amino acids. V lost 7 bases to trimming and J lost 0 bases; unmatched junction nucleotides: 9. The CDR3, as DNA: TGTGCCAGCACCTCAGGACAGGCCAGCTCCTACGAGCAGTACTTC. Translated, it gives CASTSGQASSYEQYF.

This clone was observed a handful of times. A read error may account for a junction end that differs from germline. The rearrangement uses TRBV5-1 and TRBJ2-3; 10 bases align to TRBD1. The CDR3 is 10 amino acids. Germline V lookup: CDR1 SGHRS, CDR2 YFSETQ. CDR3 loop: CASSGTGAGF. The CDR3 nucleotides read TGCGCCAGCAGCGGGACAGGGGCGGGATTT. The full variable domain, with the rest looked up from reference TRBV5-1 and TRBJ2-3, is KAGVTQTPRYLIKTRGQQVTLSCSPISGHRSVSWYQQTPGQGLQFLFEYFSETQRNKGNFPGRFSGRQFSNSRSEMNVSTLELGDSALYLCASSGTGAGFGPGTRLTVL.

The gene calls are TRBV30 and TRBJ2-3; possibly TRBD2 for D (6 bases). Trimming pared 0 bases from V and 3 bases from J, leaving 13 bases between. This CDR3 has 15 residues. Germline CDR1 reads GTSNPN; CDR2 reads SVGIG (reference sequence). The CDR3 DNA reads TGTGCCTGGAGTGTACTTGCCCTAGCGACAGATACGCAGTATTTT. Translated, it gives CAWSVLALATDTQYF.

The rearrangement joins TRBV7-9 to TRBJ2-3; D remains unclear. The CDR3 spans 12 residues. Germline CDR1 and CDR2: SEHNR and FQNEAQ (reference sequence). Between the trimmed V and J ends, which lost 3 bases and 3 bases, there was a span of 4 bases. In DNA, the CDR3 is TGTGCCAGCAGCTTCATTACAGATACGCAGTATTTT. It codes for CASSFITDTQYF.

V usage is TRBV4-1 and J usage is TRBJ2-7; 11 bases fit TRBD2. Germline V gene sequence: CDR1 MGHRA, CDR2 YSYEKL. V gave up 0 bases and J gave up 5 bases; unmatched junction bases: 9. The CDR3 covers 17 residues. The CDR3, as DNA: TGCGCCAGCAGCCAAGACCCTACTAGCGGGAGTCCCCACGAGCAGTACTTC. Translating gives CASSQDPTSGSPHEQYF.

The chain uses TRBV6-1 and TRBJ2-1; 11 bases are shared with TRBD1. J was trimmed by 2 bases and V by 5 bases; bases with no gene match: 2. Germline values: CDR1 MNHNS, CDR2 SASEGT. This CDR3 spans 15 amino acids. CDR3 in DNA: TGTGCCAGCAGTCCGGGACAGGGGGCCTACAATGAGCAGTTCTTC. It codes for CASSPGQGAYNEQFF.

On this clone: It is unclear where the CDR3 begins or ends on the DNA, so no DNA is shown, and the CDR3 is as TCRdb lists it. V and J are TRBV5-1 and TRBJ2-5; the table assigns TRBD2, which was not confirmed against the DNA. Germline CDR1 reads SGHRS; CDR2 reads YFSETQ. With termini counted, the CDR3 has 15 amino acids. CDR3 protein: CASSSSLSVGETQYF.

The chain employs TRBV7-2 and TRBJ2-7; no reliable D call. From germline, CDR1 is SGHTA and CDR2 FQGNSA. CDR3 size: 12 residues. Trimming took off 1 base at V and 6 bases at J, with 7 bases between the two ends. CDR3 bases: TGTGCCAGCAGCTTAGTCCTGCGCGAGCAGTACTTC. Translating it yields CASSLVLREQYF.